These 21 T cell receptor beta chains came from one sample sequenced in a study of T cells in Graves' hyperthyroidism and ophthalmopathy. Amplified TCR beta CDR3 regions derived from RNA transcripts. When the TCR CDR3 underwent first-round RT-PCR, the HTBI primer set was used. TCRdb re-called the multiplex PCR reads with MiXCR, one entry per CDR3 protein. The data show 300,000 to 450,000 distinct CDR3 sequences, about 12% seen once. The sequencing sample was made of blood. These TCRs come from a woman in her late teens or twenties with Graves' hyperthyroidism.

The chain links TRBV4-1 to TRBJ1-6; possibly TRBD1 for D (5 bases). Germline lookup yields CDR1 MGHRA and CDR2 YSYEKL. This CDR3 is 15 amino acids long. Trimming pared 0 bases from V and 7 bases from J, leaving 10 bases between. CDR3: CASSQEQGGNSPLHF. The CDR3 nucleotides are TGCGCCAGCAGCCAAGAGCAGGGAGGGAATTCACCCCTCCACTTT.

Of note for this clonotype: The junction differs from germline at one of its ends, possibly a read error. The chain links TRBV11-2 to TRBJ1-3; no clear D. This CDR3 region has 14 residues. Germline V gives CDR1 SGHAT, CDR2 FQNNGV. CDR3 coding DNA: TGTGCCAGCAGCTTATCCGTCTCTGGAGACACCATATATTTT. It codes for CASSLSVSGDTIYF. Variable domain in full (rest from reference TRBV11-2 and TRBJ1-3): EAGVAQSPRYKIIEKRQSVAFWCNPISGHATLYWYQQILGQGPKLLIQFQNNGVVDDSQLPKDRFSAERLKGVDSTLKIQPAKLEDSAVYLCASSLSVSGDTIYFGEGSWLTVV.

This clonotype was found many times. The V call is TRBV6-1, the J call TRBJ1-1; no reliable D call. Trimming pared 6 bases from V and 0 bases from J, leaving 8 bases between. Germline V CDR1 and CDR2: MNHNS, SASEGT. The CDR3 loop spans 13 amino acids. In DNA form, the CDR3 reads TGTGCCAGCAGGGTCCTACTGAACACTGAAGCTTTCTTT. Protein sequence: CASRVLLNTEAFF.

This clonotype was counted at least ten times. The chain joins TRBV13 to TRBJ2-2, with a tentative D call TRBD1 (5 bases). V gave up 3 bases and J gave up 6 bases, with 14 bases separating them. This CDR3 spans 15 amino acids. Per the germline V gene, CDR1 is PRHDT and CDR2 is FYEKMQ (reference sequence). CDR3 loop: CASSFDSLLAGELFF. CDR3 DNA: TGTGCCAGCAGCTTCGACAGTTTACTGGCCGGGGAGCTGTTTTTT.

This clonotype was seen at least ten times. The chain has TRBV7-9 and TRBJ2-7; weak D call: TRBD2 (5 bases). Germline CDR1 and CDR2: SEHNR and FQNEAQ (reference sequence). This CDR3 has 13 amino acids. V was trimmed by 10 bases and J by 2 bases, leaving 15 bases between them. The CDR3 region is CATKKDGAYEQYF. CDR3 nucleotide sequence: TGTGCCACCAAAAAGGACGGGGCCTACGAGCAGTACTTC.

The gene calls are TRBV2 and TRBJ1-5; a weak D match, TRBD1 (5 bases). The germline V gene has CDR1 SNHLY and CDR2 FYNNEI. The CDR3 runs to 13 residues. V was trimmed by 8 bases and J by 5 bases, leaving 13 bases between them. Written as DNA, the CDR3 is TGTGCCAGCGGAGCGGGGGGAGATCAGCCCCAGCATTTT. This gives the protein CASGAGGDQPQHF.

This clonotype occurred many times. The chain joins TRBV15 to TRBJ1-2, with TRBD1 identical over 10 bases. The CDR3 consists of 16 residues. V dropped 0 bases and J dropped 3; count of bases not matched to a gene: 4. Germline CDR1 and CDR2: LNHNV and YYDKDF (reference sequence). The CDR3 DNA is TGTGCCACCAGCAGAGAAATCGGGACAGGGGACTATGGCTACACCTTC. Protein product: CATSREIGTGDYGYTF.

In its sample, this clonotype was seen many times. The chain couples TRBV28 to TRBJ1-2; 7 bases are a match to TRBD1. V shed 5 bases, J shed 8 bases, and the junction held 11 bases outside the gene matches. There are 14 residues in the CDR3. Per germline, CDR1 MDHEN and CDR2 SYDVKM. The CDR3 DNA reads as TGTGCCAGCAGTCGAGCTTACAGGGGAGGGGGCTACACCTTC. Translating it yields CASSRAYRGGGYTF.

This clonotype was recorded many times. The chain combines TRBV20-1 with TRBJ1-1; maybe TRBD1 (5 bases). V dropped 8 bases and J dropped 6 bases, with 19 bases sitting between them. Germline assignment: CDR1 DFQATT and CDR2 SNEGSKA (reference sequence). The CDR3 has 13 residues. The CDR3 here is CSPSDTLTSEAFF. In nucleotides, the CDR3 is TGCAGTCCGTCGGACACCTTGACCTCTGAAGCTTTCTTT.

The table lists this clonotype with many counts. The rearrangement uses TRBV7-2 and TRBJ2-3; D is perhaps TRBD2 (6 bases). This CDR3 region has 15 residues. From germline, CDR1 is SGHTA and CDR2 FQGNSA. V was trimmed by 2 bases and J by 4 bases, leaving 13 bases between them. The CDR3 here is CASSLWGGEADTQYF. CDR3 DNA: TGTGCCAGCAGCTTATGGGGAGGCGAGGCAGATACGCAGTATTTT.

This clonotype was observed a handful of times. A much larger clone differs by one base, so this may be a read error. The chain links TRBV20-1 to TRBJ2-1; D may be TRBD1 or TRBD2 (5 bases each). CDR1 is DFQATT and CDR2 is SNEGSKA in the germline V gene (reference sequence). The CDR3 covers 13 residues. The CDR3 is CSAPPGRRNEQLF. For the CDR3, the DNA is TGCAGTGCACCGCCGGGACGGAGGAATGAGCAGCTCTTC.

In this sample, this clonotype turned up a few times. The V and J genes are TRBV20-1 and TRBJ2-1, with D tentatively TRBD1 or TRBD2 (6 bases each). The germline V gene encodes CDR1 DFQATT and CDR2 SNEGSKA (reference sequence). This CDR3 has 13 amino acids. With 6 bases removed from V and 2 bases from J, the gap between germline ends came to 11 bases. The DNA for the CDR3 is TGCAGTGCAGGGGGGAGGACCTACAATGAGCAGTTCTTC. Its translation is CSAGGRTYNEQFF.

This clonotype came up many times. The genes are TRBV5-1 and TRBJ2-3; 7 bases fit TRBD2. Trimming took 2 bases from V and 2 from J; bases not matched to a gene: 2. The CDR3 is made up of 14 amino acids. Per germline, CDR1 SGHRS and CDR2 YFSETQ. The CDR3 coding sequence is TGCGCCAGCAGCTTCGGGACTACCACAGATACGCAGTATTTT. It yields the protein CASSFGTTTDTQYF.

Many counts were recorded for this clonotype. CDR3 in DNA: TGCAGTGCAGGGGGGGGAGGCCCCGCAGATACGCAGTATTTT. Translating gives CSAGGGGPADTQYF. V and J are TRBV20-1 and TRBJ2-3; perhaps TRBD2 as D (7 bases). CDR1 and CDR2 (germline): DFQATT, SNEGSKA (reference sequence). V was cut by 6 bases and J by 4 bases, with 17 bases left in between. This CDR3 has 14 amino acids.

This clonotype was observed many times. The chain joins TRBV19 to TRBJ1-5; the match to TRBD1 covers 7 bases. CDR3 length: 17 amino acids. V lost 7 bases to trimming and J lost 3 bases; unmatched junction nucleotides: 15. The V gene's germline CDR1 is LNHDA and CDR2 SQIVND (reference sequence). The CDR3 DNA follows: TGTGCCAGTATGACGCCCTGGGGGGGACAGCTCAATCAGCCCCAGCATTTT. The encoded protein is CASMTPWGGQLNQPQHF.

This clonotype occurred many times. This CDR3 reads CSARDWNSYNEQFF. CDR3 nucleotides: TGCAGTGCTAGGGACTGGAACTCCTACAATGAGCAGTTCTTC. The chain uses TRBV20-1 and TRBJ2-1; perhaps TRBD2 as D (5 bases). The CDR3 has 14 amino acids. From germline, CDR1 is DFQATT and CDR2 SNEGSKA (reference sequence). Trimming pared 3 bases from V and 0 bases from J, leaving 9 bases between.

This clonotype has ten or more counts. The chain recombines TRBV11-2 with TRBJ1-1; D remains unclear. CDR3 length: 14 residues. Trimming pared 4 bases from V and 5 bases from J, leaving 14 bases between. CDR1 SGHAT and CDR2 FQNNGV come from the germline V gene. The DNA for the CDR3 is TGTGCCAGCAGCTCCCTGGGCATAGGTACTGAAGCTTTCTTT. Residues: CASSSLGIGTEAFF.

This clonotype was counted a few times. J is TRBJ1-2 and V is TRBV4-2; possible D gene TRBD1, 6 bases. Per germline, CDR1 LGHNA and CDR2 YNFKEQ. V lost 5 bases and J lost 2, with 18 bases in between. The CDR3 contains 16 residues. The CDR3 protein is CASSSYRDRGNYGYTF. Written as DNA, the CDR3 is TGTGCCAGCAGCTCCTACAGGGATCGGGGGAACTATGGCTACACCTTC.

This clonotype was seen repeatedly, ten times or more. The chain uses TRBV11-2 and TRBJ2-1, with 9 bases that match TRBD2. Germline V gene lookup returns CDR1 SGHAT and CDR2 FQNNGV. V shed 1 base and J 6 bases; nucleotides not matched to a gene: 4. The CDR3 is 15 residues long. Here the CDR3 DNA reads TGTGCCAGCAGCTTAGGGGGACTAGCCCCCAATGAGCAGTTCTTC. Protein sequence: CASSLGGLAPNEQFF. Full variable domain (remainder filled in from reference TRBV11-2 and TRBJ2-1): EAGVAQSPRYKIIEKRQSVAFWCNPISGHATLYWYQQILGQGPKLLIQFQNNGVVDDSQLPKDRFSAERLKGVDSTLKIQPAKLEDSAVYLCASSLGGLAPNEQFFGPGTRLTVL.

The sample holds many counts of this clonotype. The germline gene is not matched at one end of the junction; a read error may be the cause. The genes are TRBV28 and TRBJ1-5; no clear D. The CDR3 runs to 11 residues. Per the germline V gene, CDR1 is MDHEN and CDR2 is SYDVKM. The CDR3 here is CASTDNHPQHF. Written as DNA, the CDR3 is TGTGCCAGCACCGACAATCACCCCCAGCATTTT. The variable domain in full, completed from reference TRBV28 and TRBJ1-5, reads DVKVTQSSRYLVKRTGEKVFLECVQDMDHENMFWYRQDPGLGLRLIYFSYDVKMKEKGDIPEGYSVSREKKERFSLILESASTNQTSMYLCASTDNHPQHFGDGTRLSIL.

DNA of the CDR3: TGTGCCAGCAGTTCATATACCCGGGACAAGGTCTACGAGCAGTACTTC. It specifies CASSSYTRDKVYEQYF. V gene TRBV27 combines with J gene TRBJ2-7, with D possibly matching TRBD1 (6 bases). V was pared by 4 bases and J by 3 bases, with 19 bases between. Germline lookup yields CDR1 MNHEY and CDR2 SMNVEV (reference sequence). The length of the CDR3 is 16 residues.